These T cell receptor beta chains were read from a single sample in a study of a mutant IDH1 vaccine in newly diagnosed glioma. Profiling relied on immunoSEQ multiplex PCR, and the TCRdb table lists in-frame clones only, not all of them. This sample has over 15,000 clones, with 95% found just once. The sequenced sample was peripheral blood mononuclear cells (PBMCs), obtained from a glioma patient treated with radiotherapy, temozolomide or both. These receptors all come from a woman younger than 30 with glioma. Some clones in this sample may be carry-over from other donors' samples. Each CDR3 is given with its conserved first and last residue. Each record gives: J gene, V gene, D gene, clone size, CDR3 protein, CDR3 DNA. A D gene is named only where the DNA matches it firmly. Clone sizes are given selectively: once, few, many, or a class where the clone is expanded.

>TRBJ1-1|TRBV30|.|.
CAHDSIMNTEAFF
TGTGCCCACGACAGTATTATGAACACTGAAGCTTTCTTT
>TRBJ2-7|TRBV10-3|.|.
CAIRWSRREGGAYEQYF
TGTGCCATCAGGTGGAGTAGGAGAGAAGGGGGGGCCTACGAGCAGTACTTC
>TRBJ1-2|TRBV27|TRBD1|.
CASSPGTGPRGGYTF
TGTGCCAGCAGTCCCGGGACAGGGCCCCGTGGGGGCTACACCTTC
>TRBJ2-7|TRBV4-2|TRBD1|once
CASSQFGTGIYEQYF
TGTGCCAGCAGCCAGTTCGGGACAGGGATTTACGAGCAGTACTTC
>TRBJ2-2|TRBV12-5|.|.
CASGLEGGELFF
TGTGCTAGTGGTCTTGAGGGCGGGGAGCTGTTTTTT
>TRBJ1-6|TRBV13|.|.
CASSLQPGLSNSPLHF
TGTGCCAGCAGCTTACAGCCGGGACTTTCTAATTCACCCCTCCACTTT
>TRBJ2-1|TRBV6-5|.|few
CASSYSGYNEQFF
TGTGCCAGCAGTTACTCTGGGTACAATGAGCAGTTCTTC
>TRBJ1-5|TRBV18|TRBD1|.
CASSPGTGGPEEQHF
TGTGCCAGCTCACCGGGGACAGGGGGCCCAGAAGAACAGCATTTT
>TRBJ1-2|TRBV5-1|TRBD1|.
CASSQDRLVYGYTF
TGCGCCAGCAGCCAGGACAGGTTGGTGTATGGCTACACCTTC
>TRBJ2-7|TRBV4-3|.|.
CASSQDALEGEQYF
TGCGCCAGCAGCCAAGATGCCCTAGAGGGTGAGCAGTACTTC
>TRBJ2-4|TRBV5-6|TRBD1|.
CASSRDRAFQYF
TGTGCCAGCAGCCGCGACAGGGCCTTTCAGTACTTC
>TRBJ2-1|TRBV28|TRBD2|.
CASGAVGRVNNEQFF
TGTGCCAGCGGGGCCGTCGGGAGGGTAAACAATGAGCAGTTCTTC
>TRBJ1-2|TRBV4-2|.|.
CASSQDVGAIRF
TGTGCCAGCAGCCAAGATGTCGGGGCGATCCGTTTC
>TRBJ1-1|TRBV11-3|TRBD1|once
CASSSGLQGDTEAFF
TGTGCCAGCAGCTCGGGACTGCAGGGGGACACTGAAGCTTTCTTT
>TRBJ2-3|TRBV5-1|TRBD1|.
CASSNGQGATDTQYF
TGCGCCAGCAGCAATGGACAGGGGGCCACAGATACGCAGTATTTT
>TRBJ1-2|TRBV7-9|.|.
CASSLDWAATNYGYTF
TGTGCCAGCAGCTTGGACTGGGCCGCTACTAACTATGGCTACACCTTC
>TRBJ2-1|TRBV2|.|.
CASSVDLYNEQFF
TGTGCCAGCAGTGTTGACTTATACAATGAGCAGTTCTTC
>TRBJ1-1|TRBV9|TRBD1|once
CASSARTGTEAFF
TGTGCCAGCAGCGCCCGGACAGGGACTGAAGCTTTCTTT
>TRBJ1-3|TRBV19|.|once
CASSIYTESGNTIYF
TGTGCCAGTAGTATATATACAGAATCTGGAAACACCATATATTTT
>TRBJ2-1|TRBV18|.|.
CASSVDWEQFF
TGTGCCAGCTCCGTGGACTGGGAGCAGTTCTTC
>TRBJ1-3|TRBV10-3|TRBD1|.
CAIRGQGTGNTIYF
TGTGCCATCAGGGGACAGGGGACTGGAAACACCATATATTTT
>TRBJ2-6|TRBV29-1|.|once
CSVVTGAGANVLTF
TGCAGCGTTGTGACGGGGGCCGGGGCCAACGTCCTGACTTTC
>TRBJ2-3|TRBV11-2|.|.
CASSLDRSMDTQYF
TGTGCCAGCAGCTTAGATCGATCGATGGATACGCAGTATTTT
>TRBJ1-5|TRBV5-5|.|.
CASSLLDETNQPQHF
TGTGCCAGCAGCCTCCTGGACGAGACAAACCAGCCCCAGCATTTT
>TRBJ2-1|TRBV29-1|.|.
CSAIQESYNEQFF
TGCAGCGCCATTCAGGAGTCCTACAATGAGCAGTTCTTC
>TRBJ2-1|TRBV27|.|.
CASSLGGAHNEQFF
TGTGCCAGCAGTTTGGGGGGGGCCCACAATGAGCAGTTCTTC
>TRBJ1-5|TRBV30|.|.
CAWSDLGSGGPQHF
TGTGCCTGGAGTGATTTAGGGTCTGGAGGGCCCCAGCATTTT
>TRBJ2-5|TRBV28|TRBD2|.
CASRTSGGPQETQYF
TGTGCCAGCAGGACTAGCGGGGGGCCCCAAGAGACCCAGTACTTC
>TRBJ2-2|TRBV5-4|TRBD1|.
CASSSSRDRFTGELFF
TGTGCCAGCAGCTCGTCCCGGGACAGGTTCACCGGGGAGCTGTTTTTT
>TRBJ2-1|TRBV27|.|few
CASSRTLGGGAGNEQFF
TGTGCCAGCAGCCGAACCCTAGGGGGGGGCGCCGGTAATGAGCAGTTCTTC
>TRBJ2-3|TRBV7-8|.|.
CASSLLIGTDTQYF
TGTGCCAGCAGCTTACTTATTGGAACAGATACGCAGTATTTT
>TRBJ2-2|TRBV6-1|TRBD1|.
CASSVSGTATGELFF
TGTGCCAGCAGTGTATCCGGGACAGCCACCGGGGAGCTGTTTTTT
>TRBJ2-5|TRBV2|.|.
CASSVAELVTQYF
TGTGCCAGCAGTGTGGCGGAGTTGGTGACCCAGTACTTC
>TRBJ1-1|TRBV7-7|.|.
CASSPLFVGNTEAFF
TGTGCTAGCAGTCCGCTTTTTGTGGGAAACACTGAAGCTTTCTTT
>TRBJ1-2|TRBV7-2|TRBD1|once
CASSAPRLQGADYGYTF
TGTGCCAGCAGCGCCCCCAGACTTCAGGGGGCTGACTATGGCTACACCTTC
>TRBJ1-2|TRBV6-5|.|.
CASSFRPPNYGYTF
TGTGCCAGCAGTTTCCGACCCCCTAACTATGGCTACACCTTC
>TRBJ2-3|TRBV7-9|.|.
CASSSPPGTDTQYF
TGTGCCAGCAGTTCCCCCCCCGGGACAGATACGCAGTATTTT
>TRBJ1-5|TRBV6-4|.|.
CASSSDSSNQPQHF
TGTGCCAGCAGTTCCGACAGTAGCAATCAGCCCCAGCATTTT
>TRBJ1-2|TRBV27|TRBD1|.
CASAGNRDRIHYGYTF
TGTGCCAGCGCGGGGAACCGGGACAGGATCCACTATGGCTACACCTTC
>TRBJ1-2|TRBV19|.|.
CASSNKGGGYTF
TGTGCCAGTAGTAATAAAGGGGGTGGCTACACCTTC
>TRBJ1-6|TRBV9|.|few
CASSVESGYSPLHF
TGTGCCAGCAGCGTAGAGTCAGGGTATTCACCCCTCCACTTT
>TRBJ2-3|TRBV7-9|TRBD2|.
CASSLAGGVLNTQYF
TGTGCCAGCAGCTTAGCGGGGGGGGTCTTGAATACGCAGTATTTT
>TRBJ2-6|TRBV19|.|.
CASSILTGANVLTF
TGTGCCAGTAGTATACTAACTGGGGCCAACGTCCTGACTTTC
>TRBJ1-1|TRBV7-6|.|.
CASSSQPGNTEAFF
TGTGCCAGCAGCTCACAACCTGGGAACACTGAAGCTTTCTTT
>TRBJ2-7|TRBV25-1|TRBD1|.
CASQRDRGSYEQYF
TGTGCCAGTCAGAGGGACAGGGGATCCTACGAGCAGTACTTC
>TRBJ2-5|TRBV11-2|TRBD2|.
CASSLYGRAQETQYF
TGTGCCAGCAGCTTGTACGGGAGGGCCCAAGAGACCCAGTACTTC
>TRBJ2-7|TRBV4-1|TRBD1|.
CASSSNPGQLLWEQYF
TGCGCCAGCAGCTCAAACCCGGGACAGTTGCTGTGGGAGCAGTACTTC
>TRBJ1-3|TRBV6-6|.|few
CASSYGSLSSGNTIYF
TGTGCCAGCAGTTACGGGAGCCTCAGCTCTGGAAACACCATATATTTT
>TRBJ2-2|TRBV12-5|TRBD1|.
CASGTGGAGELFF
TGTGCTAGTGGGACAGGGGGCGCCGGGGAGCTGTTTTTT
>TRBJ2-2|TRBV11-2|TRBD2|.
CASSRRLAGAGELFF
TGTGCCAGCAGCCGGAGACTAGCGGGTGCCGGGGAGCTGTTTTTT
>TRBJ1-5|TRBV10-3|TRBD1|.
CAIRSGTDNQPQHF
TGTGCCATCAGATCCGGGACAGATAATCAGCCCCAGCATTTT
>TRBJ2-3|TRBV29-1|.|.
CSVVGATSTDTQYF
TGCAGCGTTGTGGGGGCGACTAGCACAGATACGCAGTATTTT
>TRBJ1-1|TRBV7-8|.|.
CASSFHLENTEAFF
TGTGCCAGCAGCTTCCACTTGGAGAACACTGAAGCTTTCTTT
>TRBJ1-4|TRBV13|TRBD1|.
CASRGGTATTNEKLFF
TGTGCCAGCCGCGGGGGGACAGCTACAACTAATGAAAAACTGTTTTTT
>TRBJ2-5|TRBV7-6|.|.
CASSSLPIWEETQYF
TGTGCCAGCAGCTCCCTCCCCATATGGGAAGAGACCCAGTACTTC
>TRBJ2-7|TRBV7-9|.|.
CASSSQNLYEQYF
TGTGCCAGCAGCTCCCAAAACCTCTACGAGCAGTACTTC
>TRBJ1-2|TRBV7-3|TRBD1|.
CASSLGQGLGYTF
TGTGCCAGCAGCTTAGGACAGGGGCTTGGCTACACCTTC
>TRBJ2-7|TRBV7-9|.|.
CASRSRLRYEQYF
TGTGCCAGCAGATCGAGACTTAGATACGAGCAGTACTTC
>TRBJ2-3|TRBV7-3|TRBD2|few
CASSTGLAGGGLTDTQYF
TGTGCCAGCAGCACCGGACTAGCGGGAGGGGGTTTAACAGATACGCAGTATTTT